The rows below give T cell receptor beta chains drawn from one sample of a study of blood T cell repertoires in COVID-19. Sequenced by immunoSEQ multiplex PCR; TCRdb stores in-frame clones only, minus some. The sample has some 370,000 clones, 80% to 90% seen once. The specimen sequenced was peripheral blood. The source is a man between 40 and 49 years old with acute or convalescent COVID-19. CDR3s include the opening cysteine and the closing phenylalanine or tryptophan. D genes are given only for firm matches. Some rows mark clone size as missing; the rest say once, few, many or name a class of expanded clone.

size,J,D,V,CDR3,DNA
.,TRBJ2-3,.,TRBV4-1,CASSQYLGELRYF,TGCGCCAGCAGCCAGTACCTTGGGGAGTTGAGGTATTTT
.,TRBJ2-7,.,TRBV7-2,CASRSGTAHFNEQYF,TGTGCCAGCAGGTCCGGGACTGCCCATTTTAACGAGCAGTACTTC
.,TRBJ2-7,TRBD2,TRBV9,CASSVGRTSVSYEQYF,TGTGCCAGCAGCGTGGGAAGGACTAGCGTCTCCTACGAGCAGTACTTC
.,TRBJ2-7,.,TRBV24-1,CATSDLNGHEQYF,TGTGCCACCAGTGATCTTAACGGTCACGAGCAGTACTTC
.,TRBJ2-2,.,TRBV28,CASSGAEANTGELFF,TGTGCCAGCAGTGGGGCAGAAGCGAACACCGGGGAGCTGTTTTTT
few,TRBJ2-2,.,TRBV6-4,CASSESNTGELFF,TGTGCCAGCAGCGAGTCGAACACCGGGGAGCTGTTTTTT
.,TRBJ1-4,.,TRBV28,CASSLREKLFF,TGTGCCAGCAGTTTGCGTGAAAAACTGTTTTTT
.,TRBJ2-7,.,TRBV30,CAWSVGQYYEQYF,TGTGCCTGGAGCGTTGGACAGTACTACGAGCAGTACTTC
.,TRBJ2-7,.,TRBV7-9,CASSGTGYEQYF,TGTGCCAGCAGCGGGACTGGGTACGAGCAGTACTTC
.,TRBJ2-2,TRBD1,TRBV24-1,CATSDPNPGTGTGELFF,TGTGCCACCAGTGACCCAAACCCCGGGACAGGGACCGGGGAGCTGTTTTTT
.,TRBJ2-5,.,TRBV28,CASSLSETQYF,TGTGCCAGCAGTTTGTCGGAGACCCAGTACTTC
.,TRBJ2-2,.,TRBV29-1,CSVVSENTGELFF,TGCAGCGTTGTGAGCGAAAACACCGGGGAGCTGTTTTTT
.,TRBJ2-7,.,TRBV4-1,CASSQVRGRYEQYF,TGCGCCAGCAGCCAAGTCAGGGGAAGGTACGAGCAGTACTTC
.,TRBJ1-1,.,TRBV5-1,CASSLVEGTEAFF,TGCGCCAGCAGCCTTGTGGAGGGCACTGAAGCTTTCTTT
.,TRBJ1-2,.,TRBV28,CASSLRSLNYGYTF,TGTGCCAGCAGTTTACGGAGCCTGAATTATGGCTACACCTTC
.,TRBJ2-7,TRBD1,TRBV4-3,CASSLGTGSTYEQYF,TGCGCCAGCAGCCTCGGGACAGGATCTACCTACGAGCAGTACTTC
.,TRBJ1-1,.,TRBV5-1,CASSLNEGVAFF,TGCGCCAGCAGCTTGAACGAGGGGGTGGCTTTCTTT
.,TRBJ2-6,TRBD2,TRBV19,CASSRGLAGGGTSGANVLTF,TGTGCCAGTAGTAGGGGACTAGCGGGAGGCGGCACCTCTGGGGCCAACGTCCTGACTTTC
.,TRBJ2-1,TRBD2,TRBV19,CASSSGTSGMAEFF,TGTGCCAGTAGTTCCGGGACTAGCGGAATGGCTGAGTTCTTC
once,TRBJ2-1,TRBD1,TRBV9,CASSVVQGAYNEQFF,TGTGCCAGCAGCGTAGTACAGGGGGCCTACAATGAGCAGTTCTTC
.,TRBJ1-6,.,TRBV7-8,CASSPVGSGNNSPLHF,TGTGCCAGCAGCCCCGTGGGCAGCGGTAATAATTCACCCCTCCACTTT
.,TRBJ2-1,TRBD2,TRBV27,CASSFLASGSRDEQFF,TGTGCCAGCAGTTTTTTGGCTAGCGGGAGCAGGGATGAGCAGTTCTTC
.,TRBJ2-7,TRBD2,TRBV27,CASRLTSGPYEQYF,TGTGCCAGCCGCTTGACTAGCGGACCCTACGAGCAGTACTTC
.,TRBJ1-6,.,TRBV7-8,CASSLSRGSYNSPLHF,TGTGCCAGCAGCTTAAGCAGGGGCTCCTATAATTCACCCCTCCACTTT
.,TRBJ2-2,.,TRBV2,CASRVLQGTGELFF,TGTGCCAGCAGGGTATTACAGGGCACCGGGGAGCTGTTTTTT
.,TRBJ2-3,.,TRBV5-1,CASSLILGGDTQYF,TGCGCCAGCAGCTTGATTCTGGGGGGAGATACGCAGTATTTT
.,TRBJ1-1,.,TRBV19,CASSIGGYTEAFF,TGTGCCAGTAGTATTGGGGGCTACACTGAAGCTTTCTTT
.,TRBJ1-1,TRBD1,TRBV27,CASRLRTGSTEAFF,TGTGCCAGCAGACTAAGGACAGGCTCCACTGAAGCTTTCTTT
.,TRBJ2-1,TRBD2,TRBV6-4,CASSDSSGNYNEQFF,TGTGCCAGCAGTGACTCCAGCGGGAACTACAATGAGCAGTTCTTC